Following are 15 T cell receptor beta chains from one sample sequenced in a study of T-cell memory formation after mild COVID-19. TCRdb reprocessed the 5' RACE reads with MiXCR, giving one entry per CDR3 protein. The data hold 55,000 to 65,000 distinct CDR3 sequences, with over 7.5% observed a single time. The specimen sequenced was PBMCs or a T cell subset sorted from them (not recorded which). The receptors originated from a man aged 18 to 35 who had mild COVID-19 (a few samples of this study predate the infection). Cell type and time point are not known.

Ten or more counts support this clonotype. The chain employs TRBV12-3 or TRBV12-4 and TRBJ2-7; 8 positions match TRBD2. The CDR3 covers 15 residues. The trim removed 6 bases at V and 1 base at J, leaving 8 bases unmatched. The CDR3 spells CASSPSRGVSYEQYF. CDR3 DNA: TGTGCCAGCAGCCCCTCGCGGGGGGTGTCCTACGAGCAGTACTTC.

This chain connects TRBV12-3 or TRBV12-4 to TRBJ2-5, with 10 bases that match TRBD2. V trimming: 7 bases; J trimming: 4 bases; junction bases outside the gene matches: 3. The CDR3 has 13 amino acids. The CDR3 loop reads CASKAGGAETQYF. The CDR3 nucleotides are TGTGCCAGCAAAGCGGGGGGGGCAGAGACCCAGTACTTC.

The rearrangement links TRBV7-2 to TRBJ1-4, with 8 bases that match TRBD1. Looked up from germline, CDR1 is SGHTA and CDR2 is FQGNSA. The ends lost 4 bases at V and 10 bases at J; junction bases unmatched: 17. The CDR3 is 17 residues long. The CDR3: CASSWGYRTGSMRKLFF. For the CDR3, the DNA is TGTGCCAGCAGCTGGGGATACCGGACAGGGTCTATGCGAAAACTGTTTTTT.

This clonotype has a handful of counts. The CDR3 nucleotides are TGTGCCAGCAACCCGGGGAGCACAGATACGCAGTATTTT. Protein sequence: CASNPGSTDTQYF. The V call is TRBV7-2, the J call TRBJ2-3; possibly TRBD2 for D (5 bases). Trimming removed 7 bases from V and 0 bases from J, with 8 bases in between. The CDR3 sequence is 13 residues long. Germline assignment: CDR1 SGHTA and CDR2 FQGNSA.

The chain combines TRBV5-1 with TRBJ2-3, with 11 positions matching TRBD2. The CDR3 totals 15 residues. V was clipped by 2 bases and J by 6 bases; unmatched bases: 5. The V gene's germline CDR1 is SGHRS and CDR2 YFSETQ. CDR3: CASSFSGTSGDTQYF. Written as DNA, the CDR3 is TGCGCCAGCAGCTTCTCTGGGACTAGCGGCGATACGCAGTATTTT.

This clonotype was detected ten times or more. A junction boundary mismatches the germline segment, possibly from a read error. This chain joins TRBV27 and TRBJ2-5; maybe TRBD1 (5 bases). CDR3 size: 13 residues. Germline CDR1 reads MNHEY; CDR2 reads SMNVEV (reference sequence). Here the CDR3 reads CASSPTIGVLRYF. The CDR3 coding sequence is TGTGCCAGCAGCCCGACGATAGGGGTCCTTCGTTATTTC.

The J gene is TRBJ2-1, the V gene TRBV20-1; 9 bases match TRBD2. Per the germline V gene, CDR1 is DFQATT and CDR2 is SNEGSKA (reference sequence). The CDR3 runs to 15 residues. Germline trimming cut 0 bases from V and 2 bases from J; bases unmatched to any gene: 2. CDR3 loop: CSAREAGGPYNEQFF. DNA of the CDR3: TGCAGTGCTAGAGAGGCGGGGGGGCCCTACAATGAGCAGTTCTTC.

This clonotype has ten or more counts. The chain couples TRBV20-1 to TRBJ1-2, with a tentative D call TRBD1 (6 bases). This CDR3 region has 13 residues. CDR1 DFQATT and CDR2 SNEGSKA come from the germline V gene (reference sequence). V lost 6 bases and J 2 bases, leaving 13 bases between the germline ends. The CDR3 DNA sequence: TGCAGTGCCAAGACTGGACAGAACTATGGCTACACCTTC. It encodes CSAKTGQNYGYTF.

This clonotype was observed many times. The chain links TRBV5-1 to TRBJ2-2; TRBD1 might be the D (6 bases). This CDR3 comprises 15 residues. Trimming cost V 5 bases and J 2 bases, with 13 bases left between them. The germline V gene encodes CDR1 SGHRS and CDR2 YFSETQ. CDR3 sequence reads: CASRQDRANTGELFF. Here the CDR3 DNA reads TGCGCCAGCAGACAGGACAGAGCCAACACCGGGGAGCTGTTTTTT.

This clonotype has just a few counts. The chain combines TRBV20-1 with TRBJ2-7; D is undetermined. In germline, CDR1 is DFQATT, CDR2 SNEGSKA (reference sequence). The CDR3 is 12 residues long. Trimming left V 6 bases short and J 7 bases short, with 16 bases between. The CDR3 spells CSALRSSLEQYF. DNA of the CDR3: TGCAGTGCGCTCCGTTCCTCTTTAGAGCAGTACTTC.

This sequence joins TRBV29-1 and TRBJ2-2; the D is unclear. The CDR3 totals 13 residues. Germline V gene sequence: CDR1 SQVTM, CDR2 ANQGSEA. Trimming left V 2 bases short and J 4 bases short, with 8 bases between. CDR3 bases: TGCAGCGTTGAAATGGTTGGCACCGGGGAGCTGTTTTTT. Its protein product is CSVEMVGTGELFF.

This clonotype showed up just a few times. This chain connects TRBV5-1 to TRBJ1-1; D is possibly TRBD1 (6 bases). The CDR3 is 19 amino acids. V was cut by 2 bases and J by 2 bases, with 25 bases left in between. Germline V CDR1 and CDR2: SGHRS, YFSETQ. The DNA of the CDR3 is TGCGCCAGCAGCTTACGAGGGGGGCCTAATATGGGATTAAACACTGAAGCTTTCTTT. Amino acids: CASSLRGGPNMGLNTEAFF.

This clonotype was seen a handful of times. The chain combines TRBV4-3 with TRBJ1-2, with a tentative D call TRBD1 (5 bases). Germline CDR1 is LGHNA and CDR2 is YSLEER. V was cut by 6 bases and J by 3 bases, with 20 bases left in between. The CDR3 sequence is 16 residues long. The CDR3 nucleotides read TGCGCCAGCAGGGGTTTTTCGAGGTCGGGGGACTATGGCTACACCTTC. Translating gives CASRGFSRSGDYGYTF.

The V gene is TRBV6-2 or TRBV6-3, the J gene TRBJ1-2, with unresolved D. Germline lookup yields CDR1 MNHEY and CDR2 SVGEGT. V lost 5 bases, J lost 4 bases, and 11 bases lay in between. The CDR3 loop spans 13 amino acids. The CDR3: CASSEAFGYGYTF. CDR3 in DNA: TGTGCCAGCAGTGAGGCATTCGGCTATGGCTACACCTTC.

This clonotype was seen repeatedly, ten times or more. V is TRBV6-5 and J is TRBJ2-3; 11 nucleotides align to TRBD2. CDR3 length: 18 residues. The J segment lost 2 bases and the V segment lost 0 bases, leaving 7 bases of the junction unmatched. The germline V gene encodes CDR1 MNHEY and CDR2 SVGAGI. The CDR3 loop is CASSYSLPSGRITDTQYF. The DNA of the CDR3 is TGTGCCAGCAGTTACTCGCTTCCTAGCGGGAGGATCACAGATACGCAGTATTTT.